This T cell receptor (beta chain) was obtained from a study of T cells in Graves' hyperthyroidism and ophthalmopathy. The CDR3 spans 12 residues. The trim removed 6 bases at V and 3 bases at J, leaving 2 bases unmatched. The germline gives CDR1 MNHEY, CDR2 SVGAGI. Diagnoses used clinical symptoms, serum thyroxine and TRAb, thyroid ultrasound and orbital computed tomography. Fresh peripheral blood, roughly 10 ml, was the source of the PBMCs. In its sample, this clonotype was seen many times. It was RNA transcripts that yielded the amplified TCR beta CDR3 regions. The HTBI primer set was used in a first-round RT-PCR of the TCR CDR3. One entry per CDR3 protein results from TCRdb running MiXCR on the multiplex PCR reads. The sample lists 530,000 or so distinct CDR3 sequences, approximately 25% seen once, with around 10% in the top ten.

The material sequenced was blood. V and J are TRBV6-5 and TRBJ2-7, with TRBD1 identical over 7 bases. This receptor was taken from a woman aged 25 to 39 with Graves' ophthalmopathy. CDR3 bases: TGTGCCAGCAGGGGGACAGACTACGAGCAGTACTTC. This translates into CASRGTDYEQYF.